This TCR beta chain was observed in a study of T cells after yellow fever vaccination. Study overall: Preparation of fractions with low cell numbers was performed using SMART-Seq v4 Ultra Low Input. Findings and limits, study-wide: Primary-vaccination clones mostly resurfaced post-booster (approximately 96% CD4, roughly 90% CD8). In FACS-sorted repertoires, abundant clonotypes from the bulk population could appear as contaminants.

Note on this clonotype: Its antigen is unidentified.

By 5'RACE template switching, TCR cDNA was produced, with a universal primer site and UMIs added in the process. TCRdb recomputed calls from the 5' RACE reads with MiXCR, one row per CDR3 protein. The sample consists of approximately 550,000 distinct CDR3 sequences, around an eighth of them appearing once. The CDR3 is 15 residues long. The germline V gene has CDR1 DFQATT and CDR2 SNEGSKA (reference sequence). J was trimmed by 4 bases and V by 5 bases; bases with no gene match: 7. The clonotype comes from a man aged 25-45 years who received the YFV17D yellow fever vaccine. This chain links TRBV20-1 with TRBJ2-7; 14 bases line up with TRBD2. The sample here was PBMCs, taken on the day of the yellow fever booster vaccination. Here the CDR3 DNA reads TGCAGTGCTTGGAGGGGACTAGCGGGAGCATACGAGCAGTACTTC. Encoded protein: CSAWRGLAGAYEQYF.